The next 25 T cell receptor beta chains were all read from a single sample in a study of blood T cells in healthy people across ages. A sample-barcoded 5' primer and a J-beta primer mix were used in a second PCR of about 7 to 11 cycles. TCRdb re-derived calls from the 5' RACE reads in MiXCR, one entry per CDR3 protein. The data show hundreds of thousands of distinct CDR3 sequences, more than 45% seen once. The sample was blood. Every receptor here comes from a man in his sixties in good health.

V usage is TRBV27 and J usage is TRBJ1-2, with D tentatively TRBD1 (5 bases). The CDR3 is 15 residues long. Trimming pared 5 bases from V and 2 bases from J, leaving 15 bases between. Looked up from germline, CDR1 is MNHEY and CDR2 is SMNVEV (reference sequence). The CDR3 loop is CASSPSGKPNYGYTF. The CDR3 DNA follows: TGTGCCAGCAGTCCCTCAGGGAAACCGAACTATGGCTACACCTTC.

The CDR3: CSVGTSGNQETQYF. The CDR3 coding sequence is TGCAGCGTGGGGACTAGCGGCAACCAAGAGACCCAGTACTTC. The chain joins TRBV29-1 to TRBJ2-5, with TRBD2 matching over 11 bases. V was pared by 6 bases and J by 0 bases, with 3 bases of the junction left unmatched. Germline CDR1 reads SQVTM; CDR2 reads ANQGSEA. CDR3 size: 14 residues.

The chain couples TRBV11-3 to TRBJ2-7; D possibly uses TRBD1 or TRBD2 (5 bases each). The CDR3 extends over 13 amino acids. Germline V gives CDR1 SGHNT, CDR2 YENEEA. With 5 bases removed from V and 3 bases from J, the gap between germline ends came to 11 bases. Here the CDR3 DNA reads TGTGCCAGCAGCACCGGGACGGACTACGAGCAGTACTTC. This encodes CASSTGTDYEQYF.

The chain combines TRBV7-8 with TRBJ2-1, with TRBD2 as a possible D gene (5 bases). The CDR3 contains 14 residues. The V gene lost 6 bases and the J gene lost 1 base, with 10 bases spanning the gap. From germline, CDR1 is SGHVS and CDR2 FQNEAQ. Here the CDR3 reads CASRARASYNEQFF. The CDR3 coding sequence is TGTGCCAGCAGGGCGCGGGCGTCCTACAATGAGCAGTTCTTC.

This clonotype was observed at least ten times. The V gene is TRBV6-2 or TRBV6-3, the J gene TRBJ2-7; 9 bases are shared with TRBD2. Germline V lookup: CDR1 MNHEY, CDR2 SVGEGT. CDR3 length: 15 residues. Germline trimming cut 5 bases from V and 6 bases from J; bases unmatched to any gene: 11. The CDR3 DNA reads TGTGCCAGCAGTCCAAACACTAGCGGGTCCGGCGAGCAGTACTTC. Residues: CASSPNTSGSGEQYF.

V and J are TRBV6-2 or TRBV6-3 and TRBJ2-7; no clear D. The V gene lost 4 bases and the J gene lost 0 bases, with 10 bases spanning the gap. Germline CDR1 MNHEY, CDR2 SVGEGT. CDR3 length: 14 residues. CDR3 nucleotide sequence: TGTGCCAGCAGTTTTACGAAGAGCTCCTACGAGCAGTACTTC. Translation gives CASSFTKSSYEQYF.

This clonotype was seen more than once but under ten times. CDR3 protein: CASSQVQGAQGANVLTF. The CDR3 DNA follows: TGTGCCAGCAGCCAAGTCCAGGGGGCCCAGGGGGCCAACGTCCTGACTTTC. The V call is TRBV4-2, the J call TRBJ2-6; 8 nucleotides agree with TRBD1. The germline CDR1 and CDR2 sequences are LGHNA and YNFKEQ. J was trimmed by 4 bases and V by 1 base; bases with no gene match: 6. This CDR3 comprises 17 residues.

This clonotype has at least ten counts. The chain employs TRBV9 and TRBJ1-2; 10 bases agree with TRBD1. The length of the CDR3 is 13 residues. V trimming: 3 bases; J trimming: 11 bases; junction bases outside the gene matches: 7. Germline values: CDR1 SGDLS, CDR2 YYNGEE. The CDR3, as DNA: TGTGCCAGCAGCGCGGGACAGGGGAGAGGGTACACCTTC. Translation: CASSAGQGRGYTF.

The chain employs TRBV18 and TRBJ1-4, with 7 nucleotides matching TRBD1. CDR3 length: 15 residues. The V gene end was trimmed by 6 bases and the J gene end by 6 bases; junction bases not matched to a gene: 10. The V gene's germline CDR1 is KGHSH and CDR2 LQKENI. Here the CDR3 DNA reads TGTGCCAGCTCCCCCACCGGGACAGACCATGAAAAACTGTTTTTT. Protein product: CASSPTGTDHEKLFF.

This rearrangement joins TRBV4-2 to TRBJ2-3; TRBD2 matches 8 bases. V dropped 4 bases and J dropped 1; count of bases not matched to a gene: 4. Per the germline V gene, CDR1 is LGHNA and CDR2 is YNFKEQ. The CDR3 has 15 residues. DNA for the CDR3: TGTGCCAGCAGCCTAAGCGGGAGCCGCACAGATACGCAGTATTTT. It yields the protein CASSLSGSRTDTQYF.

The chain recombines TRBV9 with TRBJ2-5; 9 nucleotides align to TRBD2. CDR3 length: 15 residues. J lost 4 bases, V lost 0 bases, and 4 bases had no gene match. CDR1 is SGDLS and CDR2 is YYNGEE in the germline V gene. CDR3 DNA sequence: TGTGCCAGCAGCGTAGTAGCGGGAGTCCCAGAGACCCAGTACTTC. Protein product: CASSVVAGVPETQYF.

CDR3 sequence (DNA): TGTGCCAGTCTAGCGGGGGCCGGAAACAATGAGCAGTTCTTC. It translates to CASLAGAGNNEQFF. The chain links TRBV2 to TRBJ2-1; 10 positions match TRBD2. After removal of 9 bases from V and 5 bases from J, the junction contained 7 bases not matched to a gene. Germline V gives CDR1 SNHLY, CDR2 FYNNEI. CDR3 length: 14 residues.

The genes are TRBV15 and TRBJ1-2; 7 bases are shared with TRBD1. Germline V gene lookup returns CDR1 LNHNV and CDR2 YYDKDF (reference sequence). Trimming at V came to 1 base and at J to 8 bases, leaving 1 base not matched to a gene. This CDR3 has 12 residues. This CDR3 is CATSRVTGGYTF. The CDR3 bases are TGTGCCACCAGCAGAGTGACAGGGGGCTACACCTTC.

This clonotype has more than one count but fewer than ten. The gene calls are TRBV7-9 and TRBJ2-7; the match to TRBD1 covers 7 bases. This CDR3 region has 16 residues. The germline gives CDR1 SEHNR, CDR2 FQNEAQ (reference sequence). J gave up 5 bases and V 4 bases, and 14 bases lay outside the gene matches. The CDR3 spells CASSSPRYSGGDEQYF. For the CDR3, the DNA is TGTGCCAGCAGCTCCCCGCGTTATTCAGGGGGAGACGAGCAGTACTTC.

The chain uses TRBV20-1 and TRBJ2-5, with TRBD2 matching 9 bases. Germline-derived CDR1 and CDR2 are DFQATT and SNEGSKA (reference sequence). The CDR3 has 13 amino acids. With 5 bases clipped from V and 6 bases from J, the junction kept 7 bases outside the gene matches. The CDR3 region has the DNA TGCAGTGCTTGGACTAGCGTAACAAAGACCCAGTACTTC. This translates into CSAWTSVTKTQYF.

The DNA of the CDR3 is TGTGCCAGCAGCTTAGCAGCGGGGGGGGGCTATGGCTACACCTTC. This encodes CASSLAAGGGYGYTF. This rearrangement joins TRBV7-8 to TRBJ1-2; D perhaps matches TRBD1 (5 bases). Trimming left V 0 bases short and J 4 bases short, with 12 bases between. The CDR3 contains 15 residues. Germline V lookup: CDR1 SGHVS, CDR2 FQNEAQ.

The chain links TRBV20-1 to TRBJ1-2, with TRBD1 identical over 8 bases. CDR3 size: 14 residues. Per germline, CDR1 DFQATT and CDR2 SNEGSKA (reference sequence). V lost 3 bases to trimming and J lost 8 bases; unmatched junction nucleotides: 11. The CDR3 reads CSASKDRVSGGYTF. CDR3 bases: TGCAGTGCTAGTAAGGACAGGGTATCGGGCGGCTACACCTTC.

Concerning this clonotype: This may come from a read error, since a much larger clone is one base off. This chain uses TRBV7-2 with TRBJ2-1; 7 bases line up with TRBD2. V was clipped by 5 bases and J by 9 bases; unmatched bases: 10. The CDR3 runs to 14 residues. Germline V lookup: CDR1 SGHTA, CDR2 FQGNSA. The CDR3 DNA reads as TGTGCCAGCAGCGGGACTGGCGGGAGTACTGAGCAGTTCTTC. Residues: CASSGTGGSTEQFF. The entire variable domain, with the rest obtained from reference TRBV7-2 and TRBJ2-1, is as follows: GAGVSQSPSNKVTEKGKDVELRCDPISGHTALYWYRQSLGQGLEFLIYFQGNSAPDKSGLPSDRFSAERTGGSVSTLTIQRTQQEDSAVYLCASSGTGGSTEQFFGPGTRLTVL.

This chain links TRBV6-6 with TRBJ2-7, with 8 bases lining up with TRBD1. The CDR3 loop spans 16 amino acids. With V trimmed by 9 bases and J by 8 bases, 21 bases remained unmatched. Germline V gives CDR1 MNHNY, CDR2 SVGAGI (reference sequence). The CDR3 is CASGNRDRSLTGKQYF. The CDR3 DNA reads TGTGCCAGTGGGAACCGGGACAGGTCCTTAACTGGGAAGCAGTACTTC.

The chain recombines TRBV30 with TRBJ1-2, with a weak D call TRBD1 (5 bases). The CDR3 loop spans 13 amino acids. The V end lost 2 bases, the J end lost 8 bases, and 15 bases lay between the germline ends. Germline loops: CDR1 GTSNPN, CDR2 SVGIG (reference sequence). The CDR3 spells CAWSMGREKGYTF. Here the CDR3 DNA reads TGTGCCTGGAGTATGGGCAGGGAGAAGGGCTACACCTTC.

The DNA for the CDR3 is TGTGCCAGCAGCCAAGGGATGGGCATTCAGTACTTC. Protein sequence: CASSQGMGIQYF. The rearrangement uses TRBV3-1 and TRBJ2-7; D not resolved. The J call may be incorrect, as the DNA end agrees better with TRBJ2-4. The length of the CDR3 is 12 residues. Germline-derived CDR1 and CDR2 are LGHDT and YNNKEL (reference sequence).

This chain links TRBV28 with TRBJ2-3; weak D call: TRBD1 (6 bases). The CDR3 is made up of 17 amino acids. CDR1 and CDR2 from the germline V gene are MDHEN and SYDVKM. The V and J ends lost 8 bases and 5 bases respectively, with 26 bases between them. CDR3 protein: CASPPSIDAGELDTQYF. The CDR3 nucleotides read TGTGCCAGCCCCCCTTCGATCGATGCAGGGGAATTAGATACGCAGTATTTT.

The chain couples TRBV7-2 to TRBJ2-5; TRBD2 matches 11 bases. The CDR3 runs to 14 residues. V was pared by 4 bases and J by 12 bases, with 10 bases of the junction left unmatched. Per the germline V gene, CDR1 is SGHTA and CDR2 is FQGNSA. The CDR3 nucleotides are TGTGCCAGCAGCTATAGCGGGGGGGGCTCACAGGAGTACTTC. Its translation: CASSYSGGGSQEYF.

The chain couples TRBV11-1 to TRBJ2-1, with a weak D call TRBD2 (6 bases). Trimming took off 5 bases at V and 9 bases at J, with 20 bases between the two ends. CDR1 is SGHAT and CDR2 is FQDESV in the germline V gene (reference sequence). This CDR3 has 15 amino acids. The CDR3 loop is CASSPTAGTSTEQFF. The CDR3 DNA reads as TGTGCCAGCAGCCCCACCGCCGGGACTTCGACTGAGCAGTTCTTC.

V and J are TRBV5-1 and TRBJ2-1; 9 nucleotides line up with TRBD2. CDR1 and CDR2 from the germline V gene are SGHRS and YFSETQ. CDR3 length: 18 residues. With V trimmed by 0 bases and J by 1 base, 8 bases remained unmatched. The CDR3 DNA follows: TGCGCCAGCAGCTTGGTAGGTAGCGGGAGTTTGTCCTACAATGAGCAGTTCTTC. Translation gives CASSLVGSGSLSYNEQFF.